Following are 10 T cell receptor beta chains from one sample sequenced in a study of CD8 T cells in ankylosing spondylitis. Study results and caveats: There was a TCR beta motif, made of eight highly homologous variants, that appeared characteristic of ankylosing spondylitis blood.

MiXCR was run by TCRdb on the 5' RACE reads, yielding one entry per CDR3 protein. The table lists a few hundred thousand distinct CDR3 sequences, less than 9.5% of them singletons. These receptors are not linked to any known antigen. The sequenced sample consisted of blood, either unsorted or a sorted T cell fraction (not recorded which). The receptors were gathered from a male donor with ankylosing spondylitis.

This clonotype occurred many times. This sequence joins TRBV7-9 and TRBJ2-3; D possibly matches TRBD1 or TRBD2 (6 bases each). Trimming removed 6 bases from V and 0 bases from J, with 13 bases in between. This CDR3 is built from 15 residues. Germline-derived CDR1 and CDR2 are SEHNR and FQNEAQ (reference sequence). The CDR3 spells CASSLVGGSTDTQYF. CDR3 sequence (DNA): TGTGCCAGCAGTTTGGTAGGGGGGAGCACAGATACGCAGTATTTT.

This clonotype appeared a few times. The chain joins TRBV27 to TRBJ1-5; a weak D match, TRBD1 (5 bases). The CDR3 runs 14 residues. The V end was cut by 5 bases, the J end by 4 bases, with 12 bases between. Per the germline V gene, CDR1 is MNHEY and CDR2 is SMNVEV (reference sequence). The CDR3 DNA reads TGTGCCAGCAGTGGGGTGGGGGGGAATCAGCCCCAGCATTTT. Translation: CASSGVGGNQPQHF.

This clonotype was seen at least ten times. The chain combines TRBV6-1 with TRBJ1-5, with 7 bases lining up with TRBD1. Germline lookup yields CDR1 MNHNS and CDR2 SASEGT. The CDR3 loop spans 16 amino acids. Losses at the gene ends were 5 bases for V and 3 bases for J; bases not matched to a gene: 10. The CDR3, as DNA: TGTGCCAGCAGTCCACGACAGGGAATGGTCAATCAGCCCCAGCATTTT. Translated: CASSPRQGMVNQPQHF.

At least ten counts were recorded for this clonotype. The chain couples TRBV10-3 to TRBJ2-2; 11 bases line up with TRBD2. The J segment lost 0 bases and the V segment lost 7 bases, leaving 7 bases of the junction unmatched. The length of the CDR3 is 17 residues. The germline gives CDR1 ENHRY, CDR2 SYGVKD. The CDR3 reads CAIKLGTSGPNTGELFF. The CDR3 DNA is TGTGCCATCAAGTTGGGGACTAGCGGACCGAACACCGGGGAGCTGTTTTTT.

V gene TRBV2 combines with J gene TRBJ1-4; 8 bases fit TRBD1. The CDR3 is 14 residues long. With 3 bases clipped from V and 6 bases from J, the junction kept 3 bases outside the gene matches. Germline assignment: CDR1 SNHLY and CDR2 FYNNEI. CDR3 sequence: CASSDPGQDEKLFF. CDR3 nucleotides: TGTGCCAGCAGTGACCCGGGACAGGATGAAAAACTGTTTTTT.

The rearrangement joins TRBV5-5 to TRBJ1-6, with D maybe TRBD1 (5 bases). Germline CDR1 and CDR2: SGHKS and YYEKEE (reference sequence). This CDR3 contains 15 residues. V shed 4 bases and J shed 9 bases, with 17 bases lying between them. CDR3 protein: CASSMGPNGGSPLHF. CDR3 in DNA: TGTGCCAGCAGCATGGGGCCGAACGGCGGTTCACCCCTCCACTTT.

This clonotype has only a few counts. The chain has TRBV27 and TRBJ1-1; 7 bases map to TRBD1. The CDR3 extends over 14 amino acids. The junction had 5 bases not matched to a gene; V was cut back by 4 bases and J by 3 bases. Looked up from germline, CDR1 is MNHEY and CDR2 is SMNVEV (reference sequence). The CDR3 region has the DNA TGTGCCAGCAGTTCTTTACAGGGGCACACTGAAGCTTTCTTT. Translated, it gives CASSSLQGHTEAFF.

This clonotype was seen at least ten times. V and J are TRBV19 and TRBJ2-1; D perhaps matches TRBD1 (6 bases). Trimming removed 5 bases at V and 7 bases at J, with 18 bases between. This CDR3 is built from 15 residues. Germline loops: CDR1 LNHDA, CDR2 SQIVND (reference sequence). The CDR3 sequence: CASSPRPVDRNEQFF. CDR3 sequence (DNA): TGTGCCAGTAGTCCGCGGCCCGTCGACAGGAATGAGCAGTTCTTC.

This clonotype was counted only a few times. DNA for the CDR3: TGTGCCAGCAGCAAAGGAGACAACAGACCGGGTGAGCAGTACTTC. Amino acids: CASSKGDNRPGEQYF. The chain recombines TRBV21-1 with TRBJ2-7; TRBD1, the D gene given by the table, was not confirmed from the DNA. TRBV21-1 represents a pseudogene. This CDR3 spans 15 amino acids.

This chain connects TRBV24-1 to TRBJ2-1, with TRBD2 matching 8 bases. The CDR3 is made up of 16 amino acids. V shed 4 bases, J shed 0 bases, and the junction held 4 bases outside the gene matches. Per the germline V gene, CDR1 is KGHDR and CDR2 is SFDVKD. CDR3 amino acids: CATSEISGSSYNEQFF. The CDR3 DNA is TGTGCCACCAGTGAAATCAGCGGGAGCTCCTACAATGAGCAGTTCTTC.